Described below is a single T cell receptor beta chain sequence and its context. The ends lost 3 bases at V and 7 bases at J; junction bases unmatched: 1. CDR3 length equals 13 residues. Per the germline V gene, CDR1 is DFQATT and CDR2 is SNEGSKA (reference sequence). Original processing methods: Cell counts per sample came from amplifying reference gene primers. TCRdb's copy holds only in-frame clones and misses some; the assay was immunoSEQ multiplex PCR. The V and J calls and the clone size are those of that table, but D and trimming were determined from the DNA. The sample yields roughly 38,000 clones, about three quarters seen once. This record comes from a study of blood T cell repertoires in COVID-19.

The rearrangement joins TRBV20-1 to TRBJ2-1; TRBD2 aligns across 12 bases. The sequenced sample consisted of peripheral blood. The clonotype originates from a man between 65 and 85 years old with active or convalescent COVID-19. CDR3 sequence reads: CSASLAGGNEQFF. CDR3 DNA: TGCAGTGCTAGTCTAGCGGGGGGGAATGAGCAGTTCTTC.